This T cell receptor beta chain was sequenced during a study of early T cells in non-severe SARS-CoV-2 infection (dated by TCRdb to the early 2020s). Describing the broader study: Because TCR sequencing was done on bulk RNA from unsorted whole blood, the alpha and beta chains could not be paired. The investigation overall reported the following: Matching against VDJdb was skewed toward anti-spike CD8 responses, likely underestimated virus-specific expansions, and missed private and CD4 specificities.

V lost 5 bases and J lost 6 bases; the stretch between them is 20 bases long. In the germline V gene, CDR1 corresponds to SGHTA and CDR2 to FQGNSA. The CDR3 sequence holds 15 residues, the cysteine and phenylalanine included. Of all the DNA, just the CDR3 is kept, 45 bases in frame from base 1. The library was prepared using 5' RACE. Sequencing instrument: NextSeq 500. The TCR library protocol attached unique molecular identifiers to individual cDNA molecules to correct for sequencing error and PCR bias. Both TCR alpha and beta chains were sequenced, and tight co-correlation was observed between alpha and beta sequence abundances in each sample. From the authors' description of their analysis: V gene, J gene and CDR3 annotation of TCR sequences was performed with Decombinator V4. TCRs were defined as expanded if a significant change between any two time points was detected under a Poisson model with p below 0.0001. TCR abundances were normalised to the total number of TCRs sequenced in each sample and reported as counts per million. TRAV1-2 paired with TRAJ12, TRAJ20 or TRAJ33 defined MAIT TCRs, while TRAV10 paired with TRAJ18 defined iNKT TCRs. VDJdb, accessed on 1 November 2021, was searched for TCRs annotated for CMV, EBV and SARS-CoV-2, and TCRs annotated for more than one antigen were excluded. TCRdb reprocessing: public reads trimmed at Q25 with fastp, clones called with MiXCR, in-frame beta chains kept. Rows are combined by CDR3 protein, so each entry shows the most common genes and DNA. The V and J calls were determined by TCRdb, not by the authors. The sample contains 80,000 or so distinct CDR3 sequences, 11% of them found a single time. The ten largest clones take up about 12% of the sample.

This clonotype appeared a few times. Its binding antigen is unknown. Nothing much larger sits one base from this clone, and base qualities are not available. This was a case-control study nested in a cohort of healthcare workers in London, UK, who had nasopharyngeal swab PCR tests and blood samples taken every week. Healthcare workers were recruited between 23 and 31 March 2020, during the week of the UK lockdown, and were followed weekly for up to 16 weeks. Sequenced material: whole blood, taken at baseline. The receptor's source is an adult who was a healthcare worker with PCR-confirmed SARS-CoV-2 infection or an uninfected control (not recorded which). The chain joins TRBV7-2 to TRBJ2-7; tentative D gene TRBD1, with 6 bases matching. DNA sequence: TGTGCCAGCAGCCCCTTACGGACAGCCCTGCGCGAGCAGTACTTC. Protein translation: CASSPLRTALREQYF.